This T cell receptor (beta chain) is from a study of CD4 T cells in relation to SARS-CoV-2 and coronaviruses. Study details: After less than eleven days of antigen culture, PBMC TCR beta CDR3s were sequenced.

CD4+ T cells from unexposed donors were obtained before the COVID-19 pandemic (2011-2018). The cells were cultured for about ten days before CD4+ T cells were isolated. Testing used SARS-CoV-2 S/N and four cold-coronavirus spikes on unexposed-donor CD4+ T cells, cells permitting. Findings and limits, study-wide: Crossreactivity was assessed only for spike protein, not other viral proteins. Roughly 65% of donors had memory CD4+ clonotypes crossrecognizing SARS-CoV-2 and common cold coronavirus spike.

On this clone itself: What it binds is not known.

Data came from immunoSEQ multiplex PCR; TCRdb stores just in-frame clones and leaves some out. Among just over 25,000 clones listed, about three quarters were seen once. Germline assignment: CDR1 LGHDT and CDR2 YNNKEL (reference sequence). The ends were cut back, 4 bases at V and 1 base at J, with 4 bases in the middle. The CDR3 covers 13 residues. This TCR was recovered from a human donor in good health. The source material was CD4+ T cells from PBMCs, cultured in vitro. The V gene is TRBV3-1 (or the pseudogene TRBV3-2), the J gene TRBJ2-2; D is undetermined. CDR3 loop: CASSRGNTGELFF. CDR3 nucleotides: TGTGCCAGCAGCCGTGGGAACACCGGGGAGCTGTTTTTT.